The 25 T cell receptor beta chains presented below share a single source sample, sequenced in a study of blood T cell repertoires in COVID-19. Libraries were prepared by immunoSEQ multiplex PCR; TCRdb keeps only in-frame clonotypes and omits some of them. The table lists approximately 400,000 clones, roughly nine tenths of them singletons, with 0.86% in the top ten. Sequencing was carried out using PBMCs or T cells enriched from blood (not recorded which). These receptors all come from a woman in her thirties or forties who had been exposed to COVID-19.

The CDR3 DNA follows: TGTGCCAGTAGGCCTGGAGGGGGGGAGAGAGACGAGCAGTACTTC. This gives the protein CASRPGGGERDEQYF. The chain is built from TRBV19 and TRBJ2-7; perhaps TRBD2 as D (7 bases). The CDR3 sequence is 15 residues long. Trimming took 6 bases from V and 5 from J, leaving 20 bases between them. Germline CDR1 LNHDA, CDR2 SQIVND (reference sequence). The variable domain in full, with the rest retrieved from reference TRBV19 and TRBJ2-7, is DGGITQSPKYLFRKEGQNVTLSCEQNLNHDAMYWYRQDPGQGLRLIYYSQIVNDFQKGDIAEGYSVSREKKESFPLTVTSAQKNPTAFYLCASRPGGGERDEQYFGPGTRLTVT.

This clone was observed a single time. The genes are TRBV3-1 (or the pseudogene TRBV3-2) and TRBJ1-2, with D uncertain. There are 14 residues in the CDR3. V lost 2 bases and J 5 bases, leaving 12 bases between the germline ends. The germline gives CDR1 LGHDT, CDR2 YNNKEL (reference sequence). The CDR3 bases are TGTGCCAGCAGCCAAAGAGGGAGCAAGTATGGCTACACCTTC. This sequence encodes CASSQRGSKYGYTF.

V usage is TRBV29-1 and J usage is TRBJ2-4; weak D call: TRBD2 (5 bases). Germline values: CDR1 SQVTM, CDR2 ANQGSEA. Trimming removed 5 bases at V and 7 bases at J, with 15 bases between. The CDR3 spans 13 residues. The CDR3 coding sequence is TGCAGCGTTTTAATGAGGACGGGGAACATTCAGTACTTC. Protein sequence: CSVLMRTGNIQYF. Looking up the rest from reference TRBV29-1 and TRBJ2-4 gives the full variable domain: SAVISQKPSRDICQRGTSLTIQCQVDSQVTMMFWYRQQPGQSLTLIATANQGSEATYESGFVIDKFPISRPNLTFSTLTVSNMSPEDSSIYLCSVLMRTGNIQYFGAGTRLSVL.

The chain has TRBV11-2 and TRBJ2-6; the D is unclear. The CDR3 contains 15 residues. Per the germline V gene, CDR1 is SGHAT and CDR2 is FQNNGV. V was clipped by 2 bases and J by 2 bases, with 7 bases between them. The CDR3 loop reads CASSLSYPGANVLTF. The CDR3 region has the DNA TGTGCCAGCAGCTTAAGCTATCCTGGGGCCAACGTCCTGACTTTC. The entire variable domain, with the rest obtained from reference TRBV11-2 and TRBJ2-6, is as follows: EAGVAQSPRYKIIEKRQSVAFWCNPISGHATLYWYQQILGQGPKLLIQFQNNGVVDDSQLPKDRFSAERLKGVDSTLKIQPAKLEDSAVYLCASSLSYPGANVLTFGAGSRLTVL.

The gene calls are TRBV12-5 and TRBJ1-5; TRBD1 matches 8 bases. The V segment lost 5 bases and the J segment 6 bases; nucleotides outside the gene matches: 6. The V gene's germline CDR1 is LGHNT and CDR2 FRNRAP. The CDR3 runs 14 residues. CDR3 residues: CASGPGQGSQPQHF. CDR3 in DNA: TGTGCTAGTGGTCCTGGACAGGGAAGTCAGCCCCAGCATTTT.

DNA of the CDR3: TGCAGCGTCGAATCCGGACCTGGGACTAGCGGGAGTAGTTACAATGAGCAGTTCTTC. Its protein product is CSVESGPGTSGSSYNEQFF. V is TRBV29-1 and J is TRBJ2-1, with 14 bases lining up with TRBD2. Per germline, CDR1 SQVTM and CDR2 ANQGSEA. V shed 6 bases, J shed 4 bases, and the junction held 17 bases outside the gene matches. The CDR3 contains 19 residues.

The CDR3 loop reads CASSLGGPMSNQPQHF. The CDR3 DNA follows: TGTGCCAGCAGCTTAGGGGGGCCAATGAGCAATCAGCCCCAGCATTTT. This chain joins TRBV7-9 and TRBJ1-5; weak D call: TRBD1 (6 bases). Germline V CDR1 and CDR2: SEHNR, FQNEAQ (reference sequence). This CDR3 contains 16 residues. Trimming cost V 1 base and J 1 base, with 11 bases left between them.

The chain employs TRBV27 and TRBJ1-5, with no clear D. Looked up from germline, CDR1 is MNHEY and CDR2 is SMNVEV (reference sequence). The CDR3 loop spans 16 amino acids. Trimming left V 6 bases short and J 0 bases short, with 15 bases between. CDR3 in DNA: TGTGCCAGCAGCCCGCGGTATGGAGATAGCAATCAGCCCCAGCATTTT. This translates into CASSPRYGDSNQPQHF.

This chain links TRBV11-3 with TRBJ2-1, with TRBD2 as a possible D gene (7 bases). This CDR3 spans 14 amino acids. The germline V and J ends were trimmed by 5 bases and 6 bases, with 14 bases remaining between them. Per the germline V gene, CDR1 is SGHNT and CDR2 is YENEEA. The CDR3 DNA sequence: TGTGCCAGCAGCCTAGGGGGGAGGGCCAATGAGCAGTTCTTC. It is translated as CASSLGGRANEQFF.

The chain carries TRBV27 and TRBJ1-2; 8 nucleotides match TRBD1. Per the germline V gene, CDR1 is MNHEY and CDR2 is SMNVEV (reference sequence). Trimming took 3 bases from V and 7 from J; bases not matched to a gene: 13. The CDR3 contains 16 residues. CDR3 sequence: CASSLIPGGTSFGYTF. The CDR3 DNA follows: TGTGCCAGCAGTTTGATTCCAGGGGGCACTTCGTTTGGCTACACCTTC.

Notes on this clone: Other nucleotide sequences in the sample specify the same CDR3. The chain links TRBV5-5 to TRBJ1-1; 9 bases line up with TRBD1. Germline values: CDR1 SGHKS, CDR2 YYEKEE (reference sequence). V trimming: 5 bases; J trimming: 2 bases; junction bases outside the gene matches: 4. This CDR3 is 14 amino acids long. The CDR3 DNA follows: TGTGCCAGCAGTTTGACAGGGGGTAACACTGAAGCTTTCTTT. It encodes CASSLTGGNTEAFF.

This clone was observed a handful of times. The rearrangement uses TRBV27 and TRBJ2-3; 11 bases are shared with TRBD2. The germline gives CDR1 MNHEY, CDR2 SMNVEV (reference sequence). Trimming removed 5 bases from V and 0 bases from J; junction bases left unmatched: 4. This CDR3 comprises 16 residues. The CDR3 nucleotides are TGTGCCAGCAGTACCGGGACTAGCGGTAGCACAGATACGCAGTATTTT. Its protein product is CASSTGTSGSTDTQYF.

The chain recombines TRBV4-3 with TRBJ1-3, with D perhaps matching TRBD1 (5 bases). The V end was cut by 0 bases, the J end by 1 base, with 10 bases between. Germline CDR1 and CDR2: LGHNA and YSLEER. The CDR3 runs 16 residues. CDR3 nucleotides: TGCGCCAGCAGCCAAGATCATGGGGGGTCTGGAAACACCATATATTTT. It codes for CASSQDHGGSGNTIYF.

This clone was seen only once. The V gene is TRBV6-5, the J gene TRBJ1-1; 8 nucleotides match TRBD1. CDR3 length: 13 amino acids. V dropped 8 bases and J dropped 5; count of bases not matched to a gene: 7. In germline, CDR1 is MNHEY, CDR2 SVGAGI. This CDR3 is CASSKQGETEAFF. The CDR3 nucleotides read TGTGCCAGCTCTAAACAGGGGGAGACTGAAGCTTTCTTT.

In this sample, this clone turned up a few times. The chain uses TRBV6-6 and TRBJ2-7, with a tentative D call TRBD2 (5 bases). V lost 5 bases and J lost 7, with 9 bases in between. Germline V gives CDR1 MNHNY, CDR2 SVGAGI (reference sequence). CDR3 length equals 11 residues. The CDR3 protein is CASSILEEQYF. The CDR3 DNA is TGTGCCAGCAGTATACTAGAAGAGCAGTACTTC.

V usage is TRBV21-1 and J usage is TRBJ1-2. TRBV21-1 constitutes a pseudogene. The CDR3 sequence is 23 residues long. This CDR3 reads CASSKVELFQGTIDGELSSGYTF. In DNA form, the CDR3 reads TGTGCCAGCAGCAAAGTGGAGTTATTCCAAGGAACAATCGACGGAGAACTATCAAGTGGCTACACCTTC.

V is TRBV19 and J is TRBJ1-2, with 8 bases matching TRBD1. The CDR3 length is 14 residues. From germline, CDR1 is LNHDA and CDR2 SQIVND (reference sequence). The V gene end was trimmed by 7 bases and the J gene end by 4 bases; junction bases not matched to a gene: 8. CDR3 sequence reads: CASNDRGPGYGYTF. CDR3 sequence (DNA): TGTGCCAGTAACGACAGGGGTCCTGGCTATGGCTACACCTTC.

The chain couples TRBV3-1 (or the pseudogene TRBV3-2) to TRBJ2-2, with 11 nucleotides matching TRBD2. This CDR3 region has 16 residues. After removal of 6 bases from V and 4 bases from J, the junction contained 7 bases not matched to a gene. Per germline, CDR1 LGHDT and CDR2 YNNKEL (reference sequence). CDR3 in amino acids: CASRPPGLAATGELFF. The CDR3 DNA reads as TGTGCCAGCAGGCCCCCGGGACTAGCGGCCACCGGGGAGCTGTTTTTT.

Only one count was recorded for this clone. This sequence joins TRBV5-4 and TRBJ1-5; TRBD1 aligns across 9 bases. The CDR3 length is 15 residues. Germline V gene sequence: CDR1 SGHNT, CDR2 YYREEE (reference sequence). J lost 6 bases, V lost 0 bases, and 4 bases had no gene match. CDR3 in DNA: TGTGCCAGCAGCTTGGACAGGGGGCCCGTTCAGCCCCAGCATTTT. Amino acid sequence: CASSLDRGPVQPQHF.

The chain links TRBV12-5 to TRBJ1-1, with 8 bases lining up with TRBD1. Germline trimming cut 4 bases from V and 0 bases from J; bases unmatched to any gene: 10. The CDR3 sequence is 17 residues long. Germline assignment: CDR1 LGHNT and CDR2 FRNRAP. The CDR3 spells CASGSDQGAYMNTEAFF. CDR3 nucleotide sequence: TGTGCTAGTGGTTCAGATCAGGGGGCTTACATGAACACTGAAGCTTTCTTT.

The V and J genes are TRBV6-5 and TRBJ1-2; no firm D call. Germline V CDR1 and CDR2: MNHEY, SVGAGI. The V end lost 0 bases, the J end lost 7 bases, and 9 bases lay between the germline ends. The CDR3 is made up of 13 amino acids. The CDR3 DNA reads TGTGCCAGCAGTTACTCGACCCGGGTTGGCTACACCTTC. Amino acid sequence: CASSYSTRVGYTF.

The chain combines TRBV15 with TRBJ1-5; TRBD1 agrees at 7 bases. The CDR3 runs to 14 residues. Germline lookup yields CDR1 LNHNV and CDR2 YYDKDF (reference sequence). V lost 3 bases and J lost 11; bases outside the gene matches: 10. The CDR3 spells CATSRKTGSVSQHF. The CDR3 DNA is TGTGCCACCAGCAGGAAGACAGGGTCCGTGTCCCAGCATTTT.

The genes are TRBV2 and TRBJ2-7; D not resolved. CDR3 length equals 12 residues. The germline V gene has CDR1 SNHLY and CDR2 FYNNEI. V was pared by 3 bases and J by 7 bases, with 10 bases between. CDR3 nucleotide sequence: TGTGCCAGCAGTGAGGTCCCTAGAGAGCAGTACTTC. Its translation is CASSEVPREQYF.

The chain combines TRBV19 with TRBJ1-1; no clear D. CDR1 and CDR2 (germline): LNHDA, SQIVND (reference sequence). V was clipped by 11 bases and J by 5 bases, with 12 bases between them. This CDR3 spans 11 amino acids. The CDR3 sequence is CALEAGTEAFF. In DNA, the CDR3 is TGTGCCTTAGAAGCGGGTACTGAAGCTTTCTTT.

The V gene is TRBV18, the J gene TRBJ1-2; TRBD1 is a possible D gene (6 bases). Germline CDR1 and CDR2: KGHSH and LQKENI. The V end lost 3 bases, the J end lost 4 bases, and 12 bases lay between the germline ends. There are 14 residues in the CDR3. CDR3 sequence: CASSPPDRSYGYTF. In nucleotides, the CDR3 is TGTGCCAGCTCACCGCCTGACAGGAGCTATGGCTACACCTTC.